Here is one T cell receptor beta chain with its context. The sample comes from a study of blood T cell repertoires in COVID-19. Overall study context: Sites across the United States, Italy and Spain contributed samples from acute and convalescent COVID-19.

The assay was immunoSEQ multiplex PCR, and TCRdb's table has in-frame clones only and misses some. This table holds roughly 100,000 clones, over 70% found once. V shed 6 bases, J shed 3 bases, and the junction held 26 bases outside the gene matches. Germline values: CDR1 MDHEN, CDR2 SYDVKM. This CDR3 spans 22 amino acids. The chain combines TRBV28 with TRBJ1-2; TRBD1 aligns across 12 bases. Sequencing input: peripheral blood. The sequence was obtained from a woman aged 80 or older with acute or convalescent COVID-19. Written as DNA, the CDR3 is TGTGCCAGCAGGGGGAAGCCGGGGTGGAAGCCGGGACAGGGGGCGCCTTACTATGGCTACACCTTC. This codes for CASRGKPGWKPGQGAPYYGYTF.